What follows are 19 T cell receptor beta chains derived from one specimen sequenced in a study of blood T cells in healthy people across ages. It was with a sample-barcoded 5' primer and a J-beta primer mix that a second PCR of about 7 to 12 cycles was run. TCRdb re-analysed the 5' RACE reads in MiXCR, keeping a single row per CDR3 protein. In the table there are fewer than 1,000,000 distinct CDR3 sequences, around half of which are singletons. The sequenced material came from blood. The receptors derive from a man at least 80 years old in good health.

The chain uses TRBV6-6 and TRBJ1-5, with 8 bases identical to TRBD1. V lost 6 bases, J lost 4 bases, and 8 bases stayed unmatched. Per germline, CDR1 MNHNY and CDR2 SVGAGI (reference sequence). This CDR3 spans 15 amino acids. The CDR3 DNA follows: TGTGCCAGCAGGGGACAGGATCAGAGGAATCAGCCCCAGCATTTT. This translates into CASRGQDQRNQPQHF.

This clonotype showed up just once. The chain recombines TRBV20-1 with TRBJ2-1; a weak D match, TRBD1 (5 bases). CDR3 size: 12 residues. V was shortened by 7 bases and J by 4 bases, with 11 bases between the two germline ends. CDR1 DFQATT and CDR2 SNEGSKA come from the germline V gene (reference sequence). DNA of the CDR3: TGCAGTGAGCAGACAGAATACAATGAGCAGTTCTTC. Translating it yields CSEQTEYNEQFF.

This chain links TRBV29-1 with TRBJ1-2; 7 bases match TRBD1. The V gene's germline CDR1 is SQVTM and CDR2 ANQGSEA. The CDR3 has 13 residues. Trimming removed 4 bases from V and 2 bases from J; junction bases left unmatched: 4. The CDR3 DNA is TGCAGCGTTGCACCGGGACAGAACTATGGCTACACCTTC. This encodes CSVAPGQNYGYTF.

The chain has TRBV20-1 and TRBJ2-4; TRBD1 agrees at 8 bases. Matching the DNA end better, TRBJ2-7 makes the J call doubtful. From germline, CDR1 is DFQATT and CDR2 SNEGSKA (reference sequence). The CDR3 covers 14 residues. CDR3 nucleotides: TGCAGTGCTAGAGATTACAGGGGGTGGTACGAGCAGTACTTC. Its translation is CSARDYRGWYEQYF.

This CDR3 is CASSSGTAAQETQYF. The CDR3 DNA reads as TGCGCCAGCAGTTCCGGGACAGCAGCGCAAGAGACCCAGTACTTC. The J gene is TRBJ2-5, the V gene TRBV5-1; 7 bases agree with TRBD1. V was clipped by 5 bases and J by 2 bases; unmatched bases: 9. The germline CDR1 and CDR2 sequences are SGHRS and YFSETQ. The CDR3 is made up of 15 amino acids. Full variable domain (remainder filled in from reference TRBV5-1 and TRBJ2-5): KAGVTQTPRYLIKTRGQQVTLSCSPISGHRSVSWYQQTPGQGLQFLFEYFSETQRNKGNFPGRFSGRQFSNSRSEMNVSTLELGDSALYLCASSSGTAAQETQYFGPGTRLLVL.

This chain connects TRBV3-1 to TRBJ1-5; D is unresolved. Trimming shortened V by 3 bases and J by 4 bases, and 10 bases separated the two germline ends. Germline lookup yields CDR1 LGHDT and CDR2 YNNKEL (reference sequence). CDR3 length: 14 amino acids. The CDR3 DNA follows: TGTGCCAGCAGCCACCAACTTGGGAATCAGCCCCAGCATTTT. Translation gives CASSHQLGNQPQHF.

This chain joins TRBV6-1 and TRBJ2-5; TRBD2 agrees at 13 bases. CDR3 length: 18 residues. V trimming: 6 bases; J trimming: 1 base; junction bases outside the gene matches: 11. Germline-derived CDR1 and CDR2 are MNHNS and SASEGT. The CDR3 region has the DNA TGTGCCAGCAGAAGCGGGGTACTAGCGGGAGGGATCCAAGAGACCCAGTACTTC. Translation: CASRSGVLAGGIQETQYF.

This chain joins TRBV28 and TRBJ2-1; 13 bases are a match to TRBD2. The germline V gene encodes CDR1 MDHEN and CDR2 SYDVKM. The CDR3 totals 15 residues. V gave up 4 bases and J gave up 12 bases; unmatched junction bases: 9. CDR3 amino acids: CASSSPGLAGFGQFF. CDR3 coding DNA: TGTGCCAGCAGTTCACCGGGACTAGCGGGATTTGGGCAGTTCTTC.

The genes are TRBV6-5 and TRBJ2-7; D is unresolved. The ends were cut back, 7 bases at V and 4 bases at J, with 17 bases in the middle. This CDR3 is 14 amino acids long. The germline CDR1 and CDR2 sequences are MNHEY and SVGAGI. The CDR3 nucleotides are TGTGCCAGCAAGGAAGGGAAGGCGCGATACGAGCAGTACTTC. Amino acid sequence: CASKEGKARYEQYF.

This chain connects TRBV20-1 to TRBJ1-1; D remains ambiguous. Germline V gene lookup returns CDR1 DFQATT and CDR2 SNEGSKA (reference sequence). The length of the CDR3 is 14 residues. V gave up 3 bases and J gave up 1 base, with 12 bases separating them. CDR3 amino acids: CSARLPVGNTEAFF. The DNA for the CDR3 is TGCAGTGCTAGGCTTCCAGTCGGGAACACTGAAGCTTTCTTT.

The chain recombines TRBV4-3 with TRBJ2-2, with D maybe TRBD1 (6 bases). Looked up from germline, CDR1 is LGHNA and CDR2 is YSLEER. The CDR3 sequence is 15 residues long. V lost 5 bases and J 5 bases, leaving 15 bases between the germline ends. Here the CDR3 reads CASSKLQGGTGELFF. The CDR3 DNA sequence: TGCGCCAGCAGCAAACTACAGGGTGGAACCGGGGAGCTGTTTTTT.

This clonotype was counted only a few times. The V gene is TRBV4-3, the J gene TRBJ2-7; 7 bases fit TRBD1. From germline, CDR1 is LGHNA and CDR2 YSLEER. The CDR3 is 14 residues long. V dropped 2 bases and J dropped 2; count of bases not matched to a gene: 3. CDR3 sequence (DNA): TGCGCCAGCAGCCAATCAGGGGGAACCTACGAGCAGTACTTC. Its protein is CASSQSGGTYEQYF.

This clonotype was seen a handful of times. V and J are TRBV28 and TRBJ2-5, with 9 bases lining up with TRBD1. Trimming removed 5 bases from V and 11 bases from J; junction bases left unmatched: 12. Per the germline V gene, CDR1 is MDHEN and CDR2 is SYDVKM. The CDR3 is 14 amino acids. CDR3 bases: TGTGCCAGCAGTCTACCACAGGGGGCGGGGGAGCAGTACTTC. Translating it yields CASSLPQGAGEQYF.

The chain couples TRBV20-1 to TRBJ2-1, with 10 bases identical to TRBD2. The germline V gene has CDR1 DFQATT and CDR2 SNEGSKA (reference sequence). The CDR3 contains 14 residues. V lost 1 base to trimming and J lost 10 bases; unmatched junction nucleotides: 7. In DNA, the CDR3 is TGCAGTGCTAGAGCGTGGGTAGCGGGGGGCGAGCAGTTCTTC. This sequence encodes CSARAWVAGGEQFF.

The chain carries TRBV21-1 and TRBJ2-1; the DNA was not used to check the table's D call, TRBD2. TRBV21-1 is labeled a pseudogene. The CDR3 runs to 16 residues. The CDR3 DNA sequence: TGTGCCAGCAGCAAAACTCCCGGGACTACCGGACATGAGCAGTTCTTC. As protein: CASSKTPGTTGHEQFF.

In its sample, this clonotype was seen once. Written as DNA, the CDR3 is TGTGCCAGCACCCAGAACGGACCGGGGGGCTACACCTTC. Its protein product is CASTQNGPGGYTF. V usage is TRBV7-9 and J usage is TRBJ1-2, with D hard to call. CDR1 and CDR2 (germline): SEHNR, FQNEAQ (reference sequence). Trimming removed 7 bases at V and 8 bases at J, with 17 bases between. The CDR3 length is 13 residues.

The V gene is TRBV19, the J gene TRBJ1-5, with 7 bases identical to TRBD1. The CDR3 extends over 17 amino acids. After removal of 0 bases from V and 5 bases from J, the junction contained 10 bases not matched to a gene. CDR1 is LNHDA and CDR2 is SQIVND in the germline V gene (reference sequence). The CDR3 nucleotides are TGTGCCAGTAGTATAGATGGGTCCACAGGGGTTCATCAGCCCCAGCATTTT. This gives the protein CASSIDGSTGVHQPQHF.

The genes are TRBV12-3 or TRBV12-4 and TRBJ1-5; D gene unclear. V was pared by 3 bases and J by 2 bases, with 8 bases between. The CDR3 is 14 amino acids. Here the CDR3 reads CASSLGPGNQPQHF. The DNA for the CDR3 is TGTGCCAGCAGTTTGGGTCCCGGCAATCAGCCCCAGCATTTT.

The chain links TRBV7-9 to TRBJ2-1; a possible D gene is TRBD2 (6 bases). Germline V gene sequence: CDR1 SEHNR, CDR2 FQNEAQ (reference sequence). The CDR3 consists of 15 residues. V lost 5 bases, J lost 6 bases, and 17 bases lay in between. CDR3 region: CASSPRGIFGNEQFF. The CDR3 bases are TGTGCCAGCAGCCCTCGGGGGATCTTTGGCAATGAGCAGTTCTTC. Combining the CDR3 with reference TRBV7-9 and TRBJ2-1 gives the whole variable domain DTGVSQNPRHKITKRGQNVTFRCDPISEHNRLYWYRQTLGQGPEFLTYFQNEAQLEKSRLLSDRFSAERPKGSFSTLEIQRTEQGDSAMYLCASSPRGIFGNEQFFGPGTRLTVL.